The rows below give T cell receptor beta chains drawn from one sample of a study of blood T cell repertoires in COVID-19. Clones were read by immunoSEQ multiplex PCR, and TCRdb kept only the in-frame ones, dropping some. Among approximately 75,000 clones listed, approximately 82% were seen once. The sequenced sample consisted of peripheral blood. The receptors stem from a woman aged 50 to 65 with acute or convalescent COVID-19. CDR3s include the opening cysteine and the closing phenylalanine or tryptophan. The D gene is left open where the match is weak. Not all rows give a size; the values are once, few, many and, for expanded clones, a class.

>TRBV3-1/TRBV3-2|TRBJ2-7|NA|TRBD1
CASSQSRDRVPYEQYF
TGTGCCAGCAGCCAGTCTCGGGACAGGGTTCCCTACGAGCAGTACTTC
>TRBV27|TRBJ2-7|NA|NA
CASKPQGPRYEQYF
TGTGCCAGCAAACCTCAGGGGCCCAGGTACGAGCAGTACTTC
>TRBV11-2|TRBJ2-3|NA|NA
CASSIFGVRRTDTQYF
TGTGCCAGCAGCATCTTCGGGGTACGACGCACAGATACGCAGTATTTT
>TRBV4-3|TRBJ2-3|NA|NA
CASSQLENTDTQYF
TGCGCCAGCAGCCAACTAGAAAACACAGATACGCAGTATTTT
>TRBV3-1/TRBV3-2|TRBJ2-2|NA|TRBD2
CASSHQFPSGRWTGELFF
TGTGCCAGCAGCCACCAGTTTCCTAGCGGGAGATGGACCGGGGAGCTGTTTTTT
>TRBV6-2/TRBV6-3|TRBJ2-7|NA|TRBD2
CASSLGLASEQYF
TGTGCCAGCAGTTTGGGACTAGCTTCCGAGCAGTACTTC
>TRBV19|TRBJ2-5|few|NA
CASRQAGETQYF
TGTGCCAGTAGACAAGCGGGAGAGACCCAGTACTTC
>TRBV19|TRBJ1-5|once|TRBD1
CASSFKDRGLQPQHF
TGTGCCAGTAGTTTCAAGGACAGGGGGTTACAGCCCCAGCATTTT
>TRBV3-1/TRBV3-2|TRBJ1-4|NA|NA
CASSTLEKLFF
TGTGCCAGCAGTACATTGGAGAAACTGTTTTTT
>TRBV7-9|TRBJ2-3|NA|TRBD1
CASSIADRADTQYF
TGTGCCAGCAGCATCGCGGACAGGGCAGATACGCAGTATTTT
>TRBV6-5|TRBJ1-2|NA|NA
CASITRQADYGYTF
TGTGCCAGCATTACTCGACAGGCGGACTATGGCTACACCTTC
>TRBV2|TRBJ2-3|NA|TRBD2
CASSPGLAGTDTQYF
TGTGCCAGCAGCCCGGGACTAGCGGGAACAGATACGCAGTATTTT
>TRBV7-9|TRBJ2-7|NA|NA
CASSFQNSGTGFYEQYF
TGTGCCAGCAGCTTTCAAAATAGCGGGACAGGGTTCTACGAGCAGTACTTC
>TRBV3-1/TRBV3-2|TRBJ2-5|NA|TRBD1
CASSRGQGGLTSPLETQYF
TGTGCCAGCAGCCGAGGACAGGGCGGTCTCACCTCTCCCTTAGAGACCCAGTACTTC
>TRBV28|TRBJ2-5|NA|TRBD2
CASSSRLAGAGETQYF
TGTGCCAGCAGTTCTCGACTAGCGGGAGCTGGGGAGACCCAGTACTTC
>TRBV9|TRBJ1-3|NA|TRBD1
CASSVAGQDSGNTIYF
TGTGCCAGCAGCGTCGCGGGACAGGACTCTGGAAACACCATATATTTT
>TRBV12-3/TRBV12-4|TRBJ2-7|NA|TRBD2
CASRPSGGGEQYF
TGTGCCAGCAGGCCCTCGGGGGGGGGCGAGCAGTACTTC
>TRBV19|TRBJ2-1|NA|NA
CASSIRSNEQFF
TGTGCCAGTAGTATACGCAGCAATGAGCAGTTCTTC
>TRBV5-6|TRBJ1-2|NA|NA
CASSSWFSRYGYTF
TGTGCCAGCAGCTCTTGGTTTTCCAGATATGGCTACACCTTC
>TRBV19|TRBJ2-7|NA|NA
CASRRTAGLGYYEQYF
TGTGCCAGTAGGCGGACAGCCGGATTGGGTTACTACGAGCAGTACTTC
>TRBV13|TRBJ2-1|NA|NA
CASSWEGVNEQFF
TGTGCCAGCAGCTGGGAGGGGGTCAATGAGCAGTTCTTC
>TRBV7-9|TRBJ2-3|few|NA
CASSPRGPDTQYF
TGTGCCAGCAGCCCGCGGGGGCCAGATACGCAGTATTTT
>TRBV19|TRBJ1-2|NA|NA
CASSIPLGRIGYTF
TGTGCCAGTAGTATTCCGCTAGGGAGAATTGGCTACACCTTC
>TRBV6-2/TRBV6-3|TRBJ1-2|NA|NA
CASSYGVLGYGYTF
TGTGCCAGCAGTTACGGTGTCCTAGGCTATGGCTACACCTTC
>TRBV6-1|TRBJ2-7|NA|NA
CASSEMPGADYEQYF
TGTGCCAGCAGTGAAATGCCAGGGGCGGACTACGAGCAGTACTTC
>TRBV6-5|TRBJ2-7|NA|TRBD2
CASSYGREGYPHEQYF
TGTGCCAGCAGTTACGGGCGGGAGGGCTATCCCCACGAGCAGTACTTC
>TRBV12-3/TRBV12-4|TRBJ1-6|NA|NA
CASSSRGNSPLHF
TGTGCCAGCAGTTCTCGGGGAAATTCACCCCTCCACTTT
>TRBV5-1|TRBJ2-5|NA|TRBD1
CASSRAGGAETQYF
TGCGCCAGCAGCAGGGCAGGGGGCGCGGAGACCCAGTACTTC
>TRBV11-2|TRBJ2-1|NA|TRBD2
CASSLRTSGRKNEQFF
TGTGCCAGCAGCTTAAGGACTAGCGGGAGGAAGAATGAGCAGTTCTTC
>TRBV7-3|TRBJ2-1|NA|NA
CASSLKGGAPYNEQFF
TGTGCCAGCAGCTTAAAAGGTGGGGCGCCTTACAATGAGCAGTTCTTC
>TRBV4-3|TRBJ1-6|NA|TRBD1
CASSQDRLYQGGLHF
TGCGCCAGCAGCCAAGATAGACTTTATCAGGGGGGCCTCCACTTT
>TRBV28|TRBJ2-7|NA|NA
CASSPVSIGEQYF
TGTGCCAGCAGTCCCGTCTCCATCGGCGAGCAGTACTTC
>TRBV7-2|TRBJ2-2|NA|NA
CASSLQGWFGELFF
TGTGCCAGCAGCTTACAGGGGTGGTTCGGGGAGCTGTTTTTT
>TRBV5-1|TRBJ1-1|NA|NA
CASSLVGGRTEAFF
TGCGCCAGCAGCTTGGTCGGGGGGCGAACTGAAGCTTTCTTT
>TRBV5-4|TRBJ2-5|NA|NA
CASSSNRYQETQYF
TGTGCCAGCAGCTCGAACAGGTACCAAGAGACCCAGTACTTC